The 10 T cell receptor beta chains below were found in one sample sequenced in a study of tumor and adjacent non-tumor tissue in lung cancer. The library came from three nested PCR rounds adapted from ARM-PCR protocols. TCRdb used MiXCR to reprocess the multiplex PCR reads, holding one entry per CDR3 protein. This table holds 68,000 or so distinct CDR3 sequences, roughly three fifths found once. The template was RNA from unsorted bulk tissue. The sequencing sample was made of lung tumor tissue. These receptors originate from a man aged 50 to 60 with non-small cell lung cancer.

By frequency in the sample, this clonotype is medium-sized. V gene TRBV25-1 combines with J gene TRBJ2-7; TRBD1 matches 9 bases. Trimming removed 3 bases from V and 4 bases from J; junction bases left unmatched: 4. This CDR3 contains 14 residues. The germline gives CDR1 MGHDK, CDR2 SYGVNS. In DNA, the CDR3 is TGTGCCAGCAGTGATGGGACAGGGTGGTACGAGCAGTACTTC. This translates into CASSDGTGWYEQYF.

The chain is built from TRBV5-6 and TRBJ2-2; 7 bases fit TRBD2. CDR3 length: 14 residues. The germline V gene has CDR1 SGHDT and CDR2 YYEEEE. The junction had 3 bases not matched to a gene; V was cut back by 6 bases and J by 1 base. The CDR3 DNA follows: TGTGCCAGCAACTGGACTAGGAACACCGGGGAGCTGTTTTTT. It is translated as CASNWTRNTGELFF.

To note about this clonotype: A much larger clonotype is one base distant, so this may be a read error. The chain has TRBV7-9 and TRBJ2-5; D assignment may be TRBD1 or TRBD2 (5 bases each). CDR1 and CDR2 (germline): SEHNR, FQNEAQ (reference sequence). The CDR3 consists of 14 residues. The CDR3 region has the DNA TGTGTCAGCAGCCGGACCCCGAGGGGTGAGACCCAGTACTTC. Translated: CVSSRTPRGETQYF.

As regards this clonotype: Just one base apart from a much larger clone, this may be a read error. V is TRBV29-1 and J is TRBJ1-2; 7 bases fit TRBD1. The trim removed 7 bases at V and 4 bases at J, leaving 6 bases unmatched. The CDR3 has 12 amino acids. Germline V gene data show CDR1 as SQVTM and CDR2 as ANQGSEA. This chain's CDR3 is CSADRDTYGYTF. The DNA of the CDR3 is TGCAGCGCAGACAGGGATACCTATGGCTACACCTTC.

This clonotype occurred many times. Being one base from a much bigger clone, this may be a read error. V and J are TRBV5-1 and TRBJ1-3; D may be TRBD1 (6 bases). Germline assignment: CDR1 SGHRS and CDR2 YFSETQ. This CDR3 contains 15 residues. The germline V and J ends were trimmed by 0 bases and 2 bases, with 9 bases remaining between them. As DNA, the CDR3 is TGCGCCAGCAGCTTGGGGGCAGGGGCTGGAAACACCATATATTTT. It is translated as CASSLGAGAGNTIYF.

This clonotype was seen repeatedly, ten times or more. The chain uses TRBV6-1 and TRBJ1-6; no clear D gene. Germline loops: CDR1 MNHNS, CDR2 SASEGT. CDR3 length: 13 residues. V gave up 6 bases and J gave up 5 bases, with 8 bases separating them. DNA for the CDR3: TGTGCCAGCAGCGGGCAGAATAATTCACCCCTCCACTTT. It is translated as CASSGQNNSPLHF.

A word on this clonotype: The germline gene is not matched at one end of the junction; a read error may be the cause. The rearrangement joins TRBV10-1 to TRBJ2-1; D unresolved. CDR1 is WNHNN, CDR2 SYGVQD, per germline (reference sequence). The CDR3 has 15 amino acids. The CDR3: CTSRSGLNGPNEQFF. CDR3 bases: TGCACCAGCAGATCGGGTCTTAATGGGCCCAATGAGCAGTTCTTC.

There are a few counts of this clonotype. A much larger clone is a single base away; this may be a read error. V gene TRBV6-1 combines with J gene TRBJ2-1; no definite D call. Germline CDR1 MNHNS, CDR2 SASEGT. Trimming pared 11 bases from V and 6 bases from J, leaving 11 bases between. CDR3 length: 11 residues. The CDR3 DNA sequence: TGTGCCTCAGGCGGCGGCAATGAGCAGTTCTTC. Protein sequence: CASGGGNEQFF.

Regarding this clonotype: The germline gene is not matched at one end of the junction; a read error may be the cause. The chain links TRBV29-1 to TRBJ2-7, with TRBD1 identical over 8 bases. CDR1 and CDR2 (germline): SQVTM, ANQGSEA. There are 11 residues in the CDR3. The CDR3 reads CRAMTGVEQYF. CDR3 DNA: TGCAGGGCAATGACAGGGGTCGAGCAGTACTTT.

Concerning this clonotype: Without the conserved terminal phenylalanine or tryptophan, this CDR3 likely stems from a read error. It is unclear where the CDR3 begins or ends on the DNA, so no DNA is shown, and the CDR3 is as TCRdb lists it. The gene calls are TRBV12-3 or TRBV12-4 and TRBJ2-2; the D call of TRBD1 is as the table states it, not checked on the DNA. The CDR3 length is 15 residues, termini included. The CDR3 reads CSSSPGRGGTGELSL.